The 7 T cell receptor beta chains presented below share a single source sample, sequenced in a study of T cell repertoires in ileal Crohn's disease. The sample's time point: inflamed ileum from the surgical specimen. Some clones are missing from TCRdb's copy, which holds only in-frame ones; the method was immunoSEQ multiplex PCR. The data show about 17,000 clones, about 76% seen once. The material sequenced was ileal tissue. The receptors here all came from an adult with Crohn's disease.

The chain recombines TRBV7-9 with TRBJ2-3; 8 bases match TRBD1. J gave up 5 bases and V 4 bases, and 8 bases lay outside the gene matches. Per the germline V gene, CDR1 is SEHNR and CDR2 is FQNEAQ (reference sequence). This CDR3 has 15 residues. CDR3 loop: CASSSGQGGGDTQYF. CDR3 sequence (DNA): TGTGCCAGCAGCTCTGGACAGGGCGGTGGAGATACGCAGTATTTT.

This clone was picked up one time. The gene calls are TRBV6-5 and TRBJ2-5; D ambiguous. Trimming removed 7 bases at V and 0 bases at J, with 3 bases between. Germline V gene data show CDR1 as MNHEY and CDR2 as SVGAGI. The CDR3 has 11 amino acids. The CDR3 DNA follows: TGTGCCAGCATGTACCAAGAGACCCAGTACTTC. Translation gives CASMYQETQYF.

This rearrangement joins TRBV29-1 to TRBJ2-1; TRBD2 agrees at 8 bases. This CDR3 contains 12 residues. The germline gives CDR1 SQVTM, CDR2 ANQGSEA. Trimming took 3 bases from V and 5 from J; bases not matched to a gene: 0. This CDR3 is CSVDGGDNEQFF. CDR3 sequence (DNA): TGCAGCGTTGACGGGGGGGACAATGAGCAGTTCTTC.

This rearrangement joins TRBV27 to TRBJ2-7; D uncertain. The CDR3 has 15 amino acids. Germline CDR1 is MNHEY and CDR2 is SMNVEV (reference sequence). The V and J ends lost 2 bases and 4 bases respectively, with 15 bases between them. The CDR3 region has the DNA TGTGCCAGCAGTTTAAAGGGAATTTTGGGGTACGAGCAGTACTTC. Encoded protein: CASSLKGILGYEQYF.

This clone was counted between two and nine times. This chain uses TRBV15 with TRBJ2-1; tentative D call: TRBD2 (6 bases). Germline assignment: CDR1 LNHNV and CDR2 YYDKDF (reference sequence). The CDR3 contains 15 residues. V gave up 5 bases and J gave up 4 bases, with 15 bases separating them. The CDR3 is CATSHRGTLYNEQFF. The CDR3 DNA sequence: TGTGCCACCAGCCACCGGGGGACCTTGTACAATGAGCAGTTCTTC.

The chain has TRBV5-4 and TRBJ1-2; D might be TRBD1 (6 bases). This CDR3 is 13 amino acids long. Germline lookup yields CDR1 SGHNT and CDR2 YYREEE (reference sequence). V gave up 1 base and J gave up 7 bases, with 11 bases separating them. CDR3 loop: CASSLIGGGGYTF. CDR3 sequence (DNA): TGTGCCAGCAGCTTGATCGGGGGCGGTGGCTACACCTTC.

This clone was seen only once. The chain links TRBV19 to TRBJ1-4; no reliable D call. Trimming shortened V by 6 bases and J by 3 bases, and 17 bases separated the two germline ends. CDR1 and CDR2 (germline): LNHDA, SQIVND (reference sequence). The CDR3 sequence is 16 residues long. The CDR3 region is CASSLIAGASNEKLFF. CDR3 DNA sequence: TGTGCCAGTAGCCTCATTGCCGGAGCCTCTAATGAAAAACTGTTTTTT.